Sequencing of this T cell receptor beta chain was carried out in a study of molecular identifiers for immune sequencing clone quantification. Whole-study findings and limits: Clones above 20 RNA copies contained over 97% of effector molecules but under 1% of naive ones.

The V gene's germline CDR1 is SEHNR and CDR2 FQNEAQ (reference sequence). The CDR3 contains 13 residues. About this clonotype: Its cognate antigen is unknown. Germline is not matched at one junction end, which may reflect a read error.

For bulk TCR libraries, previously described methods and listed TCR primers were used. Via MiXCR, TCRdb re-called the PCR reads, giving one row per CDR3 protein. The data hold approximately 54,000 distinct CDR3 sequences, with about 23% observed a single time. The CD8+CD4-CCR7+CD45RA+ phenotype defined the sorted naive CD8 T cells. This sequence joins TRBV7-9 and TRBJ1-2; D remains unclear. This sequence originates from a human donor in good health. Some libraries in this study had Jurkat cell RNA spiked in. Sequencing was carried out using naive CD8+ T cells from blood, with Jurkat cell RNA spiked in. Subset noted: FACS-sorted CD8+CD4-CCR7+CD45RA+ naive T cells. The CDR3 nucleotides are TGTGCCAGCTGCTTAGCTTCGGGGTATGGCTACACCTTC. Protein sequence: CASCLASGYGYTF.